This entry lists 7 T cell receptor beta chains sequenced from one sample in a study of shared clonotypes between healthy human individuals. Libraries were prepared by immunoSEQ multiplex PCR; TCRdb keeps only in-frame clonotypes and omits some of them. This table has more than 400,000 clones, approximately 94% appearing once. The specimen sequenced was naive CD4+ T cells sorted from blood. Subset defined: CD45RA+ positively selected. Receptor source: a woman younger than 45 in good health.

The chain has TRBV5-6 and TRBJ2-3, with a tentative D call TRBD2 (6 bases). Between the trimmed V and J ends, which lost 0 bases and 4 bases, there was a span of 18 bases. The CDR3 totals 17 residues. The germline CDR1 and CDR2 sequences are SGHDT and YYEEEE. In DNA form, the CDR3 reads TGTGCCAGCAGCTTGGCCCGGGATCGGGAGAGACCAGATACGCAGTATTTT. It codes for CASSLARDRERPDTQYF.

The genes are TRBV28 and TRBJ1-5; TRBD1 might be the D (6 bases). This CDR3 contains 14 residues. CDR1 and CDR2 (germline): MDHEN, SYDVKM. Trimming took 3 bases from V and 6 from J, leaving 12 bases between them. The DNA for the CDR3 is TGTGCCAGCAGTTTTTTGGGGGCGCTTCAGCCCCAGCATTTT. This encodes CASSFLGALQPQHF.

V is TRBV11-2 and J is TRBJ1-1; 9 bases map to TRBD1. In germline, CDR1 is SGHAT, CDR2 FQNNGV. CDR3 length: 16 residues. Germline trimming cut 4 bases from V and 3 bases from J; bases unmatched to any gene: 9. CDR3 sequence: CASSSRLTGGHTEAFF. The CDR3 nucleotides are TGTGCCAGCAGCTCACGACTGACAGGGGGTCACACTGAAGCTTTCTTT.

The rearrangement links TRBV5-4 to TRBJ1-4; D gene ambiguous. V lost 1 base and J 0 bases, leaving 10 bases between the germline ends. Germline V gives CDR1 SGHNT, CDR2 YYREEE (reference sequence). The CDR3 covers 16 residues. Written as DNA, the CDR3 is TGTGCCAGCAGCTTGAGACGGGCTGCAACTAATGAAAAACTGTTTTTT. Protein product: CASSLRRAATNEKLFF.

The chain employs TRBV27 and TRBJ2-3; 10 positions agree with TRBD1. Germline CDR1 is MNHEY and CDR2 is SMNVEV (reference sequence). V dropped 5 bases and J dropped 4; count of bases not matched to a gene: 6. CDR3 length: 15 residues. The CDR3 protein is CASSKPGQGPDTQYF. The CDR3 region has the DNA TGTGCCAGCAGTAAACCGGGACAGGGGCCAGATACGCAGTATTTT.

This clone was seen once. This chain joins TRBV5-4 and TRBJ2-5; D gene unclear. The J call is in doubt because the DNA end fits TRBJ2-7 better. The CDR3 covers 14 residues. The V gene's germline CDR1 is SGHNT and CDR2 YYREEE (reference sequence). The CDR3 reads CASSPDQNRNEQYF. The CDR3 DNA is TGTGCCAGCAGCCCCGACCAAAATCGGAACGAGCAGTACTTC.

The chain links TRBV6-5 to TRBJ1-1, with D maybe TRBD1 (6 bases). The length of the CDR3 is 16 residues. CDR1 is MNHEY and CDR2 is SVGAGI in the germline V gene. Trimming took off 2 bases at V and 0 bases at J, with 13 bases between the two ends. In DNA, the CDR3 is TGTGCCAGCAGTTACGGGGGGGGCCTTATGAACACTGAAGCTTTCTTT. It yields the protein CASSYGGGLMNTEAFF.